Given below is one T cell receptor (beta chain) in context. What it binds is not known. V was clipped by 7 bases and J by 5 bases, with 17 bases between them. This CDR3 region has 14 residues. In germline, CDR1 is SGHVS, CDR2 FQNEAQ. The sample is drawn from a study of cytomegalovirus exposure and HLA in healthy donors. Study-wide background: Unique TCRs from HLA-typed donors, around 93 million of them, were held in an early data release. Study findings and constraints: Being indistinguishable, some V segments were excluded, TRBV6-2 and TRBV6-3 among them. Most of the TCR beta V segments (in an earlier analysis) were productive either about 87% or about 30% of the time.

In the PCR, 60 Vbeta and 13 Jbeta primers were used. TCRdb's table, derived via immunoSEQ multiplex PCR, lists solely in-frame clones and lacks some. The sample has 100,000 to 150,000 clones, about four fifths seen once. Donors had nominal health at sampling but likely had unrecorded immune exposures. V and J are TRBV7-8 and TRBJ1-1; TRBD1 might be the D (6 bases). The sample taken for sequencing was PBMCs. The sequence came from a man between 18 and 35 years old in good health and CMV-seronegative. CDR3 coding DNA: TGTGCCAGCACCCGGGGGGCGGATGGGACTGAAGCTTTCTTT. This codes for CASTRGADGTEAFF.